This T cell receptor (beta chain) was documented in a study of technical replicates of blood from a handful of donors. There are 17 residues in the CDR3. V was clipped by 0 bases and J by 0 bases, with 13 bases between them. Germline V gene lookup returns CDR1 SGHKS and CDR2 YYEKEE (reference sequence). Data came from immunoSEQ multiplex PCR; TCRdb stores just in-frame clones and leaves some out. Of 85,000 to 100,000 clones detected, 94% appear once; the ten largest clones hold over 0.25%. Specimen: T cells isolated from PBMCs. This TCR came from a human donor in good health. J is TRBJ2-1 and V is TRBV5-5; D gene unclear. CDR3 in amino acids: CASSLGLVSRSYNEQFF. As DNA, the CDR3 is TGTGCCAGCAGCTTGGGTCTCGTTAGTCGCTCCTACAATGAGCAGTTCTTC.